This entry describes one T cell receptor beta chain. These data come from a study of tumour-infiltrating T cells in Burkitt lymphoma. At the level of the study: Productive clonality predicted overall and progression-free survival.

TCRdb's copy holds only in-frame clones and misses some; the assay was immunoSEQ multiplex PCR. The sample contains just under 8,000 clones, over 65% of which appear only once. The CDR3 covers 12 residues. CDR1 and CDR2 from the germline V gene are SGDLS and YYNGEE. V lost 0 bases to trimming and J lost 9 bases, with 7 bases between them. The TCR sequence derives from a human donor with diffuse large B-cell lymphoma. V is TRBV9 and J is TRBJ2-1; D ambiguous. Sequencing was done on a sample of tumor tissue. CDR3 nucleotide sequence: TGTGCCAGCAGCGTAGGTCTTACTGAGCAGTTCTTC. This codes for CASSVGLTEQFF. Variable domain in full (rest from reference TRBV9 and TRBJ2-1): DSGVTQTPKHLITATGQRVTLRCSPRSGDLSVYWYQQSLDQGLQFLIQYYNGEERAKGNILERFSAQQFPDLHSELNLSSLELGDSALYFCASSVGLTEQFFGPGTRLTVL.